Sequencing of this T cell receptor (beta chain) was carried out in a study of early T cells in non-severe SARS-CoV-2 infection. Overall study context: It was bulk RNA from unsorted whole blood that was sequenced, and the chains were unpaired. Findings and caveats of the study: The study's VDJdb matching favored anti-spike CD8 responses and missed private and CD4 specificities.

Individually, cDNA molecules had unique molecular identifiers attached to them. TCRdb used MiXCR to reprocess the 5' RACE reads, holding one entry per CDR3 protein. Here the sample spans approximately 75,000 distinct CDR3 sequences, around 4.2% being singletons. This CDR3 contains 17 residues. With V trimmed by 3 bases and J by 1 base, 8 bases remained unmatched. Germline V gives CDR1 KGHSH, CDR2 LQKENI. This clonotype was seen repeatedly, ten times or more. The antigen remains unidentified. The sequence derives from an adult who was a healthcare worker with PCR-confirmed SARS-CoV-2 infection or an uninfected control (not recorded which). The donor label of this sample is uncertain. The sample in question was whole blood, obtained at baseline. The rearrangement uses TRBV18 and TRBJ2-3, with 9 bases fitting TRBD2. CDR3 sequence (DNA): TGTGCCAGCTCACCGGGAGCTAGCGGGGTTGGCACAGATACGCAGTATTTT. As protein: CASSPGASGVGTDTQYF.